The following is a TCR beta chain sequence with its context. Its specificity is not known. The record originates from a study of T cells in Graves' hyperthyroidism and ophthalmopathy. General observations from the study: Most expanded thyroid clonotypes above 0.001 recurred in blood.

This CDR3 comprises 20 residues. Germline values: CDR1 MGHDK, CDR2 SYGVNS. After removal of 3 bases from V and 3 bases from J, the junction contained 16 bases not matched to a gene. Amplification of TCR beta CDR3 regions used RNA as the template. RT-PCR in the first round (using the HTBI primer set) targeted the TCR CDR3. TCRdb redid the calling of the multiplex PCR reads with MiXCR, one entry per CDR3 protein. The sample carries roughly 500,000 distinct CDR3 sequences, about 16% recorded once. The TCR was taken from a woman aged 25 to 39 with Graves' ophthalmopathy. The V and J genes are TRBV25-1 and TRBJ2-2; the match to TRBD2 covers 10 bases. Input material: blood. CDR3 sequence (DNA): TGTGCCAGCAGTGAGGAGCCGCTAGCGGGAGTCCTAGGGTACACCGGGGAGCTGTTTTTT. It is translated as CASSEEPLAGVLGYTGELFF.